The next 23 T cell receptor beta chains were all read from a single sample in a study of T cell changes during pregnancy in multiple sclerosis. Profiled with immunoSEQ multiplex PCR; TCRdb holds only in-frame clones, not every one. The sample holds about 24,000 clones, around 87% seen once. Source: CD4+ T cells from peripheral blood mononuclear cells, taken in the second trimester of pregnancy. All receptors come from a female donor in good health, enrolled as a control in a pregnancy study.

A word on this clone: Mismatch with germline at one junction end may stem from a read error. The chain joins TRBV7-7 to TRBJ2-7, with TRBD1 matching 7 bases. Per germline, CDR1 SSHAT and CDR2 FNYEAQ (reference sequence). This CDR3 spans 13 amino acids. The CDR3 loop reads CASSLEGTAEQYF. The CDR3 DNA follows: TGTGCTAGCAGCTTAGAGGGGACAGCAGAGCAGTACTTC.

V is TRBV6-4 and J is TRBJ2-1, with 8 positions matching TRBD1. CDR1 and CDR2 (germline): MRHNA, SNTAGT. With V trimmed by 2 bases and J by 4 bases, 7 bases remained unmatched. CDR3 length equals 16 residues. CDR3 region: CASSDTPGGEYNEQFF. CDR3 sequence (DNA): TGTGCCAGCAGTGACACCCCAGGGGGCGAATACAATGAGCAGTTCTTC.

This clone has only one observation. The chain recombines TRBV7-9 with TRBJ1-2; no reliable D call. This CDR3 is built from 16 residues. Germline lookup yields CDR1 SEHNR and CDR2 FQNEAQ (reference sequence). The V end was cut by 2 bases, the J end by 6 bases, with 19 bases between. CDR3 amino acids: CASSLLLETLGNGYTF. The CDR3 DNA is TGTGCCAGCAGCTTACTTTTAGAGACATTGGGCAATGGCTACACCTTC.

The chain joins TRBV2 to TRBJ1-2, with 9 bases that match TRBD1. The CDR3 is 17 amino acids. The V segment lost 4 bases and the J segment 8 bases; nucleotides outside the gene matches: 17. The germline V gene has CDR1 SNHLY and CDR2 FYNNEI. This CDR3 reads CASSGARGGTGSLGYTF. The CDR3 DNA is TGTGCCAGCAGTGGAGCAAGGGGAGGGACAGGGTCTCTCGGCTACACCTTC.

V and J are TRBV18 and TRBJ2-7; 9 bases match TRBD2. V dropped 4 bases and J dropped 1; count of bases not matched to a gene: 11. Germline CDR1 is KGHSH and CDR2 is LQKENI. The CDR3 spans 17 residues. The DNA of the CDR3 is TGTGCCAGCTCACTCCTCAGTCTAGCGGGGTGGTCCTACGAGCAGTACTTC. The encoded protein is CASSLLSLAGWSYEQYF. Together with reference TRBV18 and TRBJ2-7, the CDR3 gives the full variable domain: NAGVMQNPRHLVRRRGQEARLRCSPMKGHSHVYWYRQLPEEGLKFMVYLQKENIIDESGMPKERFSAEFPKEGPSILRIQQVVRGDSAAYFCASSLLSLAGWSYEQYFGPGTRLTVT.

The chain carries TRBV5-1 and TRBJ2-3; D might be TRBD1 (5 bases). Deletions cut 3 bases from V and 2 bases from J, with 7 bases between. The germline CDR1 and CDR2 sequences are SGHRS and YFSETQ. The CDR3 is 13 amino acids. The CDR3 DNA follows: TGCGCCAGCAGCTCAGGGAACACAGATACGCAGTATTTT. Translating it yields CASSSGNTDTQYF.

The chain uses TRBV19 and TRBJ1-6, with D hard to call. CDR1 is LNHDA and CDR2 is SQIVND in the germline V gene (reference sequence). The V end was cut by 6 bases, the J end by 7 bases, with 13 bases between. The CDR3 spans 14 residues. The CDR3 DNA reads TGTGCCAGTAGCCCGCGACGGGAAAATTCACCCCTCCACTTT. Translation gives CASSPRRENSPLHF.

This chain connects TRBV7-6 to TRBJ2-5; 11 bases agree with TRBD2. The germline CDR1 and CDR2 sequences are SGHVS and FNYEAQ. The CDR3 spans 16 residues. The junction had 9 bases not matched to a gene; V was cut back by 5 bases and J by 4 bases. This CDR3 is CASSHEGLAGGETQYF. As DNA, the CDR3 is TGTGCCAGCAGCCACGAGGGCCTAGCGGGGGGAGAGACCCAGTACTTC. Supplemented by reference TRBV7-6 and TRBJ2-5, the full variable domain reads GAGVSQSPRYKVTKRGQDVALRCDPISGHVSLYWYRQALGQGPEFLTYFNYEAQQDKSGLPNDRFSAERPEGSISTLTIQRTEQRDSAMYRCASSHEGLAGGETQYFGPGTRLLVL.

The chain is built from TRBV5-6 and TRBJ2-7; tentatively, D is TRBD2 (5 bases). Trimming took 4 bases from V and 3 from J, leaving 17 bases between them. This CDR3 comprises 15 residues. The germline gives CDR1 SGHDT, CDR2 YYEEEE. The CDR3 sequence: CASSPSHFTGYEQYF. Here the CDR3 DNA reads TGTGCCAGCAGCCCTAGCCACTTCACCGGCTACGAGCAGTACTTC.

The gene calls are TRBV29-1 and TRBJ2-1, with D maybe TRBD2 (6 bases). V was trimmed by 4 bases and J by 8 bases, leaving 18 bases between them. Looked up from germline, CDR1 is SQVTM and CDR2 is ANQGSEA. This CDR3 is 14 amino acids long. CDR3 nucleotide sequence: TGCAGCGTTGTCCCGGGGGACTCATCCCATGAGCAGTTCTTC. This codes for CSVVPGDSSHEQFF.

The CDR3 loop reads CSVAGLAGPTDTQYF. The CDR3 DNA follows: TGCAGCGTTGCAGGACTAGCGGGCCCCACAGATACGCAGTATTTT. J is TRBJ2-3 and V is TRBV29-1; 11 nucleotides match TRBD2. Germline V gives CDR1 SQVTM, CDR2 ANQGSEA. The CDR3 length is 15 residues. V shed 4 bases, J shed 2 bases, and the junction held 5 bases outside the gene matches.

The chain joins TRBV6-6 to TRBJ1-6; weak D call: TRBD1 (5 bases). Germline V gene lookup returns CDR1 MNHNY and CDR2 SVGAGI (reference sequence). Trimming removed 2 bases from V and 9 bases from J, with 14 bases in between. This CDR3 region has 15 residues. The CDR3, as DNA: TGTGCCAGCAGTTACCGACAGTCTCTTATTTCACCCCTCCACTTT. Residues: CASSYRQSLISPLHF.

This rearrangement joins TRBV5-4 to TRBJ1-2; D gene uncertain. The CDR3 consists of 18 residues. With 2 bases removed from V and 4 bases from J, the gap between germline ends came to 24 bases. CDR1 and CDR2 from the germline V gene are SGHNT and YYREEE (reference sequence). CDR3 loop: CASSFVPGGLPVPYGYTF. CDR3 DNA: TGTGCCAGCAGCTTTGTACCCGGAGGACTGCCCGTCCCCTATGGCTACACCTTC.

The rearrangement links TRBV7-9 to TRBJ2-5; 9 bases match TRBD2. CDR1 and CDR2 from the germline V gene are SEHNR and FQNEAQ (reference sequence). The CDR3 covers 15 residues. Trimming at V came to 5 bases and at J to 4 bases, leaving 8 bases not matched to a gene. In DNA form, the CDR3 reads TGTGCCAGCAGCCGACCTAGCGGGGCCGGAGAGACCCAGTACTTC. It encodes CASSRPSGAGETQYF.

Note on this clone: At one boundary the junction diverges from the germline segment, which might be a read error. The V gene is TRBV11-1, the J gene TRBJ1-2; 7 nucleotides line up with TRBD1. This CDR3 is built from 14 residues. Germline CDR1 and CDR2: SGHAT and FQDESV (reference sequence). Here the CDR3 reads CASSFGTASGGYTF. In DNA form, the CDR3 reads TGTGCCAGCAGCTTCGGGACAGCCTCCGGAGGCTATACCTTC.

The chain has TRBV19 and TRBJ1-5; TRBD1 is a possible D gene (5 bases). The CDR3 contains 15 residues. The germline gives CDR1 LNHDA, CDR2 SQIVND (reference sequence). V lost 7 bases and J lost 7, with 20 bases in between. The CDR3 DNA reads as TGTGCCAGTACCATCAGGGAGGGAACGGGACAGCCCCAGCATTTT. This codes for CASTIREGTGQPQHF.

This chain uses TRBV7-8 with TRBJ1-1; 7 bases are a match to TRBD1. The CDR3 extends over 17 amino acids. Trimming at V came to 1 base and at J to 0 bases, leaving 8 bases not matched to a gene. Germline CDR1 SGHVS, CDR2 FQNEAQ. CDR3: CASSLDLGTAMNTEAFF. The DNA for the CDR3 is TGTGCCAGCAGCTTAGACCTGGGGACAGCAATGAACACTGAAGCTTTCTTT.

The chain combines TRBV6-6 with TRBJ2-5; unclear D gene. V lost 1 base and J 2 bases, leaving 14 bases between the germline ends. CDR1 and CDR2 (germline): MNHNY, SVGAGI (reference sequence). The CDR3 spans 16 residues. The CDR3 DNA reads TGTGCCAGCAGTTACTTTGGGCAGTCATATCAAGAGACCCAGTACTTC. Its translation: CASSYFGQSYQETQYF.

CDR3 bases: TGTGCCAGCTCACCGGGACAAGCTAGCACAGATACGCAGTATTTT. This encodes CASSPGQASTDTQYF. The chain couples TRBV18 to TRBJ2-3, with D maybe TRBD1 (6 bases). Germline loops: CDR1 KGHSH, CDR2 LQKENI. This CDR3 is built from 15 residues. V was pared by 3 bases and J by 0 bases, with 10 bases between. The full variable domain, in which reference TRBV18 and TRBJ2-3 provide the parts outside the CDR3, is NAGVMQNPRHLVRRRGQEARLRCSPMKGHSHVYWYRQLPEEGLKFMVYLQKENIIDESGMPKERFSAEFPKEGPSILRIQQVVRGDSAAYFCASSPGQASTDTQYFGPGTRLTVL.

The chain joins TRBV6-5 to TRBJ2-1; TRBD2 aligns across 14 bases. The CDR3 extends over 16 amino acids. V shed 2 bases, J shed 4 bases, and the junction held 1 base outside the gene matches. The V gene's germline CDR1 is MNHEY and CDR2 SVGAGI. The CDR3 DNA is TGTGCCAGCAGTTACAGACTAGCGGGGGGGTACAATGAGCAGTTCTTC. It is translated as CASSYRLAGGYNEQFF.

This sequence joins TRBV4-1 and TRBJ1-3; D is possibly TRBD1 (5 bases). The V and J ends lost 0 bases and 4 bases respectively, with 13 bases between them. CDR3 length: 16 amino acids. Germline CDR1 and CDR2: MGHRA and YSYEKL. CDR3 sequence: CASSQDIGAGGNTIYF. In DNA, the CDR3 is TGCGCCAGCAGCCAAGATATAGGGGCGGGAGGAAACACCATATATTTT.

This chain links TRBV29-1 with TRBJ2-3; the match to TRBD2 covers 8 bases. CDR1 is SQVTM, CDR2 ANQGSEA, per germline. The CDR3 is 15 residues long. V gave up 4 bases and J gave up 5 bases; unmatched junction bases: 11. CDR3 in amino acids: CSVGLAGHLLDTQYF. CDR3 nucleotides: TGCAGCGTTGGGTTAGCGGGACACTTACTAGATACGCAGTATTTT.

The chain employs TRBV27 and TRBJ2-1; TRBD2 matches at 7 bases. CDR3 length: 16 amino acids. V gave up 6 bases and J gave up 6 bases; unmatched junction bases: 14. CDR1 is MNHEY, CDR2 SMNVEV, per germline (reference sequence). The CDR3 sequence is CASSISEGGPSNEQFF. In DNA form, the CDR3 reads TGTGCCAGCAGCATATCGGAGGGAGGGCCATCCAATGAGCAGTTCTTC.